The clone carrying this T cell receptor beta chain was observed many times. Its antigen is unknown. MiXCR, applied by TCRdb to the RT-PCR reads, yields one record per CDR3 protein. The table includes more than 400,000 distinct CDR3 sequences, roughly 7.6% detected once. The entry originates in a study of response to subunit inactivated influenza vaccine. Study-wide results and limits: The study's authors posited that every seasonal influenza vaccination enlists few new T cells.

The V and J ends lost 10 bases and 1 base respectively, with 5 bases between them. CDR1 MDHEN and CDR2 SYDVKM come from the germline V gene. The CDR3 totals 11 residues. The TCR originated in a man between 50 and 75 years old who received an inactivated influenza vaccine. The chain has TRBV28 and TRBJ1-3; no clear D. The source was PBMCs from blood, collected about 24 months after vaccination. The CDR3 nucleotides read TGTGCCACCATATCTGGAAACACCATATATTTT. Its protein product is CATISGNTIYF.